This T cell receptor beta chain was captured by sequencing in a study of identical twins. This clonotype was seen at least ten times. TCRdb ran MiXCR on the 5' RACE reads and lists one entry per CDR3 protein. This sample has fewer than 900,000 distinct CDR3 sequences, with around 20% found just once. This CDR3 comprises 11 residues. In germline, CDR1 is SGHKS, CDR2 YYEKEE (reference sequence). V was pared by 3 bases and J by 2 bases, with 3 bases between. These records were also assigned to another study, of T cells expressing NK-cell markers. According to that study: Seven sequenced donors out of eight were HCMV-seropositive, one seronegative.

The sequencing sample was made of PBMCs. The clonotype was recovered from a woman aged 18 to 35 in good health. V usage is TRBV5-5 and J usage is TRBJ2-7, with no clear D. CDR3 loop: CASSWAYEQYF. CDR3 sequence (DNA): TGTGCCAGCAGCTGGGCCTACGAGCAGTACTTC.